This T cell receptor (beta chain) was recovered during a study of blood T cell repertoires in COVID-19. Study in general: From the United States, Italy and Spain came samples of acute and convalescent COVID-19.

Germline CDR1 reads SGHRS; CDR2 reads YFSETQ. After removal of 0 bases from V and 0 bases from J, the junction contained 3 bases not matched to a gene. The CDR3 spans 17 residues. TCRdb keeps only in-frame clones here, not all; method: immunoSEQ multiplex PCR. Of under 150,000 clones in the sample, approximately 84% were seen once. Sequencing was done on a sample of peripheral blood. The rearrangement joins TRBV5-1 to TRBJ2-1, with TRBD1 matching over 10 bases. This sequence was found in an elderly woman with acute or convalescent COVID-19. This chain's CDR3 is CASSLAGQGSSYNEQFF. The CDR3 DNA reads as TGCGCCAGCAGCTTGGCGGGACAGGGGAGCTCCTACAATGAGCAGTTCTTC.